A single sample is the source of the 2 T cell receptor beta chains below, sequenced in a study of T cells in Graves' hyperthyroidism and ophthalmopathy. RNA transcripts served as the template for amplifying TCR beta CDR3 regions. First-round RT-PCR targeting the TCR CDR3 was performed with the HTBI primer set. TCRdb analysed the multiplex PCR reads with MiXCR anew, one entry per CDR3 protein. The data show approximately 600,000 distinct CDR3 sequences, with under 25% seen just once and over 30% held by the top ten. Sequencing was performed on blood. Source of these receptors: a man aged 25 to 45 with Graves' ophthalmopathy.

This clonotype was detected a few times. This chain connects TRBV10-1 to TRBJ2-3, with D tentatively TRBD2 (6 bases). This CDR3 is built from 15 residues. Between the trimmed V and J ends, which lost 0 bases and 4 bases, there was a span of 11 bases. CDR1 is WNHNN, CDR2 SYGVQD, per germline (reference sequence). CDR3 nucleotide sequence: TGCGCCAGCAGTGAGTCGAGGCGGGGAGCAGATACGCAGTATTTT. The encoded protein is CASSESRRGADTQYF.

This clonotype came up a few times. The chain recombines TRBV12-3 or TRBV12-4 with TRBJ2-2; 9 nucleotides agree with TRBD2. CDR3 length: 17 residues. V was pared by 6 bases and J by 1 base, with 9 bases of the junction left unmatched. The CDR3 DNA reads TGTGCCAGCAGGAGAGTAGCGGGAGAAAAGAACACCGGGGAGCTGTTTTTT. As protein: CASRRVAGEKNTGELFF.